This TCR beta chain was found in a study of T cells in women clearing cervical HPV infection. Dot-blot hybridization genotyped cervical HPV amplified with MY09/MY11 PCR. The CDR3 consists of 14 residues. Trimming cost V 5 bases and J 8 bases; bases outside gene matches: 8. The germline gives CDR1 SGHRS, CDR2 YFSETQ. In regard to this clone: The observed sequence ends 3 residues before the CDR3 terminus, with the missing tail filled in from the germline J gene.

TCRdb keeps only in-frame clones here, not all; method: immunoSEQ multiplex PCR. The ten top clones account for under 2%, within a sample of around 48,000 clones. The rearrangement uses TRBV5-1 and TRBJ1-3; TRBD1 aligns across 9 bases. The clonotype was recovered from a woman aged 18-69 years with a cervical HPV16 infection that either progressed to CIN3+ or cleared (not recorded which). Sequencing used blood buffy coat. The CDR3 DNA, read in part, is TGCGCCAGCAGGGACAGGGGTCTAAGGGACACC. Amino acids: CASRDRGLRDT. The complete CDR3 reads CASRDRGLRDTIYF.